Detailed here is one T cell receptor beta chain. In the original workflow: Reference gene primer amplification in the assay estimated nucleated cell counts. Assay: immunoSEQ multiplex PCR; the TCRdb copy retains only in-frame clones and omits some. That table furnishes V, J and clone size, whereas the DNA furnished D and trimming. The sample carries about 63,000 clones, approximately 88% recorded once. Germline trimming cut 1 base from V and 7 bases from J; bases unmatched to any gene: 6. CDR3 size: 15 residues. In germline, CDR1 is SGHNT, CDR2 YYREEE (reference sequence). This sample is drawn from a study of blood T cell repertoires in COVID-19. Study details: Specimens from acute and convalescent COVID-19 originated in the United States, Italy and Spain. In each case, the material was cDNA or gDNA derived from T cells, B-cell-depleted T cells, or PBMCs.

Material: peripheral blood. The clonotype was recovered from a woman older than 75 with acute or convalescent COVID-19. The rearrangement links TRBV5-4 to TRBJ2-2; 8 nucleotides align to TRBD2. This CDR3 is CASSLIGGVGGELFF. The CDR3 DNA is TGTGCCAGCAGCTTGATCGGGGGGGTCGGCGGGGAGCTGTTTTTT.